What follows are 6 T cell receptor beta chains derived from one specimen sequenced in a study of T cells after yellow fever vaccination. TCRdb analysed the 5' RACE reads with MiXCR anew, one entry per CDR3 protein. The table has a few hundred thousand distinct CDR3 sequences, 3% to 4.5% seen once. Here the sequenced sample was PBMCs, taken on the day of the yellow fever booster vaccination. These receptors were collected from a man between 18 and 29 years old who received the YFV17D yellow fever vaccine.

This clonotype showed up just a few times. V usage is TRBV12-3 or TRBV12-4 and J usage is TRBJ1-5; perhaps TRBD1 as D (6 bases). V was pared by 5 bases and J by 6 bases, with 14 bases between. The CDR3 sequence is 14 residues long. DNA for the CDR3: TGTGCCAGCAGTGGCCCGGGGGCGAGTCAGCCCCAGCATTTT. Protein product: CASSGPGASQPQHF.

This clonotype appeared many times. The CDR3 DNA reads as TGCGCCAGCAGCCAAGATTTCAGGCGATACACCGGGGAGCTGTTTTTT. Its translation: CASSQDFRRYTGELFF. V gene TRBV4-3 combines with J gene TRBJ2-2; D is uncertain. The CDR3 loop spans 16 amino acids. The germline CDR1 and CDR2 sequences are LGHNA and YSLEER. The V end was cut by 0 bases, the J end by 3 bases, with 11 bases between.

The sample holds many counts of this clonotype. The chain links TRBV7-2 to TRBJ2-5, with D perhaps matching TRBD1 (7 bases). Trimming left V 5 bases short and J 5 bases short, with 18 bases between. Looked up from germline, CDR1 is SGHTA and CDR2 is FQGNSA. The CDR3 has 15 amino acids. The CDR3, as DNA: TGTGCCAGCAGCGTCCGACGACAGGGAGGTGAGACCCAGTACTTC. Protein: CASSVRRQGGETQYF.

This clonotype was detected many times. The gene calls are TRBV7-2 and TRBJ2-3, with D uncertain. Trimming left V 0 bases short and J 5 bases short, with 6 bases between. The CDR3 runs 13 residues. Per the germline V gene, CDR1 is SGHTA and CDR2 is FQGNSA. CDR3 loop: CASSLAIKDTQYF. CDR3 nucleotide sequence: TGTGCCAGCAGCTTAGCCATCAAAGATACGCAGTATTTT.

The chain joins TRBV10-2 to TRBJ1-2; D possibly corresponds to TRBD1 (5 bases). The ends were cut back, 7 bases at V and 4 bases at J, with 16 bases in the middle. The V gene's germline CDR1 is WSHSY and CDR2 SAAADI. The CDR3 has 14 amino acids. The CDR3 protein is CASTQGQGPYGYTF. In nucleotides, the CDR3 is TGCGCCAGCACCCAGGGCCAGGGACCCTATGGCTACACCTTC.

The genes are TRBV3-1 and TRBJ2-5, with 10 bases aligning to TRBD2. Germline-derived CDR1 and CDR2 are LGHDT and YNNKEL (reference sequence). This CDR3 is built from 15 residues. V lost 6 bases, J lost 5 bases, and 9 bases stayed unmatched. This CDR3 reads CASRDSGGAWETQYF. In nucleotides, the CDR3 is TGTGCCAGCAGAGACAGCGGGGGGGCCTGGGAGACCCAGTACTTC.